These T cell receptor beta chains were read from a single sample in a study of CD8+ T cells in alopecia areata. Produced via immunoSEQ multiplex PCR; TCRdb's table is partial and in-frame only. This sample has 200,000 or so clones, with 58% found just once. Sequenced material: CD4+ T cells sorted from blood, taken at week 24, from a patient treated with tofacitinib. These receptors originate from a human donor with alopecia areata. Both conserved end residues are part of each CDR3. D genes are given only for firm matches. Some rows have no size entry. The others give once, few or many, or a class for an expanded clone.

cdr3_length clone_size j_call d_call v_call cdr3_nt cdr3_aa
16 . TRBJ2-6 . TRBV6-5 TGTGCCAGCAGTTATTCCAGGGGATCTGGGGCCAACGTCCTGACTTTC CASSYSRGSGANVLTF
16 . TRBJ2-5 TRBD2 TRBV18 TGTGCCAGCTCACCCCCGAGTGGGAGGGGACAAGAGACCCAGTACTTC CASSPPSGRGQETQYF
15 . TRBJ2-7 TRBD1 TRBV10-3 TGTGCCATCAGTGACTTCAGGGGGCGGCGGTACGAGCAGTACTTC CAISDFRGRRYEQYF
13 . TRBJ2-5 . TRBV7-9 TGTGCCAGCAGCTTAGACATCGTAGTTTCCCAGTACTTC CASSLDIVVSQYF
13 . TRBJ2-3 . TRBV30 TGTGCCTGGAGTGTAAATCTGCAGAGTACGCAGTATTTT CAWSVNLQSTQYF
15 . TRBJ2-1 TRBD2 TRBV28 TGTGCCAGCAGTTACCGCTTAGCGGGGAGAGATGAGCAGTTCTTC CASSYRLAGRDEQFF
13 . TRBJ2-7 . TRBV7-2 TGTGCCAGCAGCTCGACACCCTCCTACGAGCAGTACTTC CASSSTPSYEQYF
14 . TRBJ2-6 . TRBV5-1 TGCGCCAGCAGCCGGAGCTCTGGGGCCAACGTCCTGACTTTC CASSRSSGANVLTF
17 . TRBJ2-7 TRBD1 TRBV18 TGTGCCAGCTCTCCCGGGACAGGGGGCCTAAGCTCCTACGAGCAGTACTTC CASSPGTGGLSSYEQYF
15 . TRBJ2-6 . TRBV4-2 TGTGCCAGCCTCAGCAAGGGCTCTGGGGCCAACGTCCTGACTTTC CASLSKGSGANVLTF
15 . TRBJ1-5 . TRBV27 TGTGCCAGCAGTTTATGGGGGCTTGGCAATCAGCCCCAGCATTTT CASSLWGLGNQPQHF
14 . TRBJ2-3 . TRBV5-1 TGCGCCAGCAGCTTGGAAGGCACCAGAGATACGCAGTATTTT CASSLEGTRDTQYF
16 few TRBJ1-6 . TRBV9 TGTGCCAGCAGCGTGGGGAAGAATCGAAGGAATTCACCCCTCCACTTT CASSVGKNRRNSPLHF
15 few TRBJ2-1 TRBD1 TRBV5-4 TGTGCCAGCAGCTTGACAGGGGGCTCTTTCGATGAGCAGTTCTTC CASSLTGGSFDEQFF
13 . TRBJ1-5 TRBD1 TRBV29-1 TGCAGCGGATCACAGGGGTTCAATCAGCCCCAGCATTTT CSGSQGFNQPQHF
13 few TRBJ2-5 . TRBV7-3 TGTGCCAGCAGCCGGGGGAGAGAAGAGACCCAGTACTTC CASSRGREETQYF
15 few TRBJ2-7 . TRBV7-2 TGTGCCAGCAGCTCAGTTTCCTCAATCTCCTACGAGCAGTACTTC CASSSVSSISYEQYF
16 . TRBJ2-3 . TRBV6-6 TGTGCCAGCAGTTACCTCGCCCGACAGAACACAGATACGCAGTATTTT CASSYLARQNTDTQYF
14 . TRBJ1-1 . TRBV19 TGTGCCAGTAGTATAGATTCCGGCCGGGCTCAAGCTTTCTTT CASSIDSGRAQAFF
16 . TRBJ1-5 . TRBV15 TGTGCCACCAGCAGGTCCCGGGGAGGGGAGAATCAGCCCCAGCATTTT CATSRSRGGENQPQHF
13 few TRBJ2-7 . TRBV30 TGTGCCTGGAGTGTACAATGGTCCTACGAGCAGTACTTC CAWSVQWSYEQYF
15 few TRBJ2-1 . TRBV5-1 TGCGCCAGCAGCCGGGGAGAGGGCGTGTACAATGAGCAGTTCTTC CASSRGEGVYNEQFF
16 . TRBJ1-1 . TRBV30 TGTGCCTGGATTCTGAAAGTGGGGGGATGGAACACTGAAGCTTTCTTT CAWILKVGGWNTEAFF
12 few TRBJ2-5 . TRBV5-1 TGCGCCAGCAGCCCCGCGAGGGAGACCCAGTACTTC CASSPARETQYF
14 . TRBJ2-6 TRBD2 TRBV6-5 TGTGCCAGCAGTTATCGGGGGGAGGCCAACGTCCTGACTTTC CASSYRGEANVLTF
14 . TRBJ2-7 . TRBV7-2 TGTGCCAGCAGTCTCGGGGGGCACTCCTACGAGCAGTACTTC CASSLGGHSYEQYF
13 . TRBJ1-1 . TRBV27 TGTGCCAGCAGGCTAATTGGGAGGGATGAAGCTTTCTTT CASRLIGRDEAFF
10 . TRBJ2-1 . TRBV29-1 TGCAGCGTTAGGGACAATGAGCAGTTCTTC CSVRDNEQFF
15 . TRBJ2-1 TRBD1 TRBV7-8 TGTGCCAGCAGCTTATATCGGACAGGCCCCAATGAGCAGTTCTTC CASSLYRTGPNEQFF
14 . TRBJ2-2 . TRBV2 TGTGCCAGCCGCGACGGGATTAACACCGGGGAGCTGTTTTTT CASRDGINTGELFF
15 . TRBJ2-1 . TRBV7-9 TGTGCCAGCAGCCGTAGCGGATTTACCTACAATGAGCAGTTCTTC CASSRSGFTYNEQFF
11 . TRBJ2-5 . TRBV7-3 TGTGCCAGCAGCTCCCGGGTCCATGTGTACTTC CASSSRVHVYF
15 . TRBJ2-1 TRBD2 TRBV9 TGTGCCAGCAGCCTACAAGCGGGGACCTACAATGAGCAGTTCTTC CASSLQAGTYNEQFF
16 . TRBJ2-7 TRBD1 TRBV9 TGTGCCAGCAGCACGCAGGACAGGGATCCTCCCTACGAGCAGTACTTC CASSTQDRDPPYEQYF
12 . TRBJ2-1 . TRBV14 TGTGCCAGCAGCTACAGTCACAATGAGCAGTTCTTC CASSYSHNEQFF
16 . TRBJ2-1 TRBD2 TRBV10-3 TGTGCCATCAGTATCGGGACTAGCGGGAGAATAGGTGAGCAGTTCTTC CAISIGTSGRIGEQFF
12 . TRBJ2-6 . TRBV6-6 TGTGCCAGCATTTCTGGGGCCAACGTCCTGACTTTC CASISGANVLTF
17 . TRBJ2-1 TRBD1 TRBV23-1 TGCGCCAGCAGTCAAACATCAGGGGGCGGCGAACAGGGTGAGCAGTTCTTC CASSQTSGGGEQGEQFF
12 few TRBJ2-7 . TRBV6-5 TGTGCCAGCAGCCGGAGCTCCTACGAGCAGTACTTC CASSRSSYEQYF